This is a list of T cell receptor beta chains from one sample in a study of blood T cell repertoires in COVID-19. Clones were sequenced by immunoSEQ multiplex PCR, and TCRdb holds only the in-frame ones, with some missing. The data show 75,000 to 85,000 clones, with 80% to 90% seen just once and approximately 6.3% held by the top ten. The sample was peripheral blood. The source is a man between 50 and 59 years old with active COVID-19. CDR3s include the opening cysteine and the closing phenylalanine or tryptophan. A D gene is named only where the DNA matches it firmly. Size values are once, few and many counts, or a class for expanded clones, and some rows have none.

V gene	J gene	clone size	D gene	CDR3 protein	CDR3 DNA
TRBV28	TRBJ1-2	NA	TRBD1	CASSPGQGARLDGYTF	TGTGCCAGCAGCCCGGGACAGGGGGCTCGTCTGGATGGCTACACCTTC
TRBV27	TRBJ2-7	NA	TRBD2	CASSLSRWGLAGGSSYEQYF	TGTGCCAGCAGTTTATCGAGATGGGGGCTAGCGGGAGGTTCATCCTACGAGCAGTACTTC
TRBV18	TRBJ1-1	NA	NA	CASSLLDSAVGTEAFF	TGTGCCAGCTCACTCCTGGACAGCGCCGTAGGTACTGAAGCTTTCTTT
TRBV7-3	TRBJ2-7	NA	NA	CASSSQPGSKGYEQYF	TGTGCCAGCAGCTCCCAACCGGGATCCAAGGGTTACGAGCAGTACTTC
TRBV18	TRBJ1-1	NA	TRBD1	CASSPDRDHTEAFF	TGTGCCAGCTCACCGGACAGGGACCACACTGAAGCTTTCTTT
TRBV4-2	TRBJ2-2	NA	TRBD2	CASSQDLGLAGDTGELFF	TGTGCCAGCAGCCAAGATCTGGGACTAGCGGGCGACACCGGGGAGCTGTTTTTT
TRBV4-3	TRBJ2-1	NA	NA	CASSPGGNEQFF	TGCGCCAGCAGCCCTGGGGGGAATGAGCAGTTCTTC
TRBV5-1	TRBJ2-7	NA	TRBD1	CASSLGTGYEQYF	TGCGCCAGCAGCTTGGGGACAGGCTACGAGCAGTACTTC
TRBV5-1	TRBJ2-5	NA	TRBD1	CASSLAGGRETQYF	TGCGCCAGCAGCTTGGCAGGGGGCCGAGAGACCCAGTACTTC
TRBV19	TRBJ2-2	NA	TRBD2	CASSMWSGGPAGELFF	TGTGCCAGTAGTATGTGGTCGGGGGGGCCGGCCGGGGAGCTGTTTTTT
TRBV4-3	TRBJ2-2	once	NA	CASSHREHTGELFF	TGCGCCAGCAGCCACAGGGAACACACCGGGGAGCTGTTTTTT
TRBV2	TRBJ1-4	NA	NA	CASSGPRTNEKLFF	TGTGCCAGCAGTGGACCGAGGACTAATGAAAAACTGTTTTTT
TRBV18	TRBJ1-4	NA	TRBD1	CASSPGQGAHGEKLFF	TGTGCCAGCTCACCGGGACAGGGGGCGCACGGTGAAAAACTGTTTTTT
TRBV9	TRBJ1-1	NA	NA	CASSVALSTEAFF	TGTGCCAGCAGCGTAGCCCTTAGCACTGAAGCTTTCTTT
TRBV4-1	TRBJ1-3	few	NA	CASSQDNLQGFSGNTIYF	TGCGCCAGCAGCCAAGATAACCTACAGGGCTTCTCTGGAAACACCATATATTTT
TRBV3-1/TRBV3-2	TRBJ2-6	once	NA	CASTPGGNPPALTF	TGTGCCAGCACCCCCGGCGGGAACCCCCCCGCCCTGACTTTC
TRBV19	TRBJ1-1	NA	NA	CASSTIRRGAYTEAFF	TGTGCCAGTAGTACCATAAGACGGGGGGCGTACACTGAAGCTTTCTTT
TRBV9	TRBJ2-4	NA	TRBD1	CASSVETGGNIQYF	TGTGCCAGCAGCGTCGAGACAGGGGGTAACATTCAGTACTTC
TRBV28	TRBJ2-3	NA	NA	CASSLSAGKTGDTQYF	TGTGCCAGCAGTTTATCGGCCGGGAAAACCGGGGATACGCAGTATTTT
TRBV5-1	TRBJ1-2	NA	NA	CASSLPQATPNYGYTF	TGCGCCAGCAGCTTACCCCAGGCCACCCCTAACTATGGCTACACCTTC
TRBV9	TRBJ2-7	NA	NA	CASSVDAGPYEQYF	TGTGCCAGCAGCGTAGATGCGGGGCCCTACGAGCAGTACTTC
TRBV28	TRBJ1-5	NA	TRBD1	CASSLSGTGGNQPQHF	TGTGCCAGCAGTTTATCCGGGACAGGGGGCAACCAGCCCCAGCATTTT
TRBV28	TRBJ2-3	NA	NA	CASSKPGRITDTQYF	TGTGCCAGCAGTAAACCGGGGAGAATCACAGATACGCAGTATTTT
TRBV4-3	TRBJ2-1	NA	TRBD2	CASSHNLAGAVNEQFF	TGCGCCAGCAGCCATAATCTAGCGGGAGCGGTGAATGAGCAGTTCTTC
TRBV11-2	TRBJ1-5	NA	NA	CASSVVQGRSQPQHF	TGTGCCAGCAGCGTAGTACAGGGACGGAGTCAGCCCCAGCATTTT
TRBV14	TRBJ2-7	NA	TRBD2	CASSQVPGGGGTSGEFYEQYF	TGTGCCAGCAGCCAAGTCCCAGGGGGCGGTGGGACTAGCGGGGAATTCTACGAGCAGTACTTC
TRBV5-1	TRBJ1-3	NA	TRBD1	CASSLGQGKNTIYF	TGCGCCAGCAGCTTAGGACAGGGCAAAAACACCATATATTTT
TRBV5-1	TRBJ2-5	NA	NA	CASREEVETGTQYF	TGCGCCAGCAGGGAAGAGGTCGAGACGGGGACCCAGTACTTC
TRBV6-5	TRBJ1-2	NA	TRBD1	CASSYSRTGGSYGYTF	TGTGCCAGCAGTTACTCGAGGACAGGGGGCTCCTATGGCTACACCTTC
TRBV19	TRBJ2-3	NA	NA	CASSIPGWTDTQYF	TGTGCCAGTAGTATCCCGGGGTGGACAGATACGCAGTATTTT
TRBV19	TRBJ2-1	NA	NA	CASSIRSYNEQFF	TGTGCCAGTAGTATCAGGTCCTACAATGAGCAGTTCTTC
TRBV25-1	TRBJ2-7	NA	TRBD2	CASNSRRGAGYEQYF	TGTGCCAGCAATTCCCGGCGGGGGGCAGGTTACGAGCAGTACTTC
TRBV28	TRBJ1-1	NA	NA	CASIHSGFITEAFF	TGTGCCAGCATCCACTCAGGATTTATCACTGAAGCTTTCTTT
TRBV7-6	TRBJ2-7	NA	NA	CASSPRRDSYEQYF	TGTGCCAGCAGCCCCCGACGGGACTCCTACGAGCAGTACTTC
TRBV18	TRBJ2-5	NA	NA	CASSLGLKETQYF	TGTGCCAGCTCACTTGGACTCAAAGAGACCCAGTACTTC
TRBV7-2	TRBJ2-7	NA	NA	CASSLGPPGAQYEQYF	TGTGCCAGCAGCTTAGGTCCCCCAGGGGCCCAGTACGAGCAGTACTTC
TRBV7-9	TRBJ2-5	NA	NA	CASSLAETRVETQYF	TGTGCCAGCAGCTTAGCCGAGACTAGGGTGGAGACCCAGTACTTC
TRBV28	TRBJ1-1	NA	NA	CASVVENTEAFF	TGTGCCAGCGTAGTTGAGAACACTGAAGCTTTCTTT
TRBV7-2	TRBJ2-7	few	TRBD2	CASSLMGGEYEQYF	TGTGCCAGCAGCTTAATGGGGGGGGAGTACGAGCAGTACTTC
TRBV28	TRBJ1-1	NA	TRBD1	CASSSGGTNTEAFF	TGTGCCAGCAGTTCAGGGGGGACGAACACTGAAGCTTTCTTT
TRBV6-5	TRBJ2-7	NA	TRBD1	CASTRTGGEFEQYF	TGTGCCAGCACCCGGACAGGGGGCGAGTTCGAGCAGTACTTC
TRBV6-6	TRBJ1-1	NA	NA	CASTHRETEAFF	TGTGCCAGCACCCACCGGGAGACTGAAGCTTTCTTT
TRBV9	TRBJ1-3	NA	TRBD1	CASSEGTGASSGNTIYF	TGTGCCAGCAGCGAGGGGACAGGGGCCAGCTCTGGAAACACCATATATTTT
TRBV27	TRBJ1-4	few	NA	CASSLSAPNEKLFF	TGTGCCAGCAGTTTAAGTGCGCCTAATGAAAAACTGTTTTTT
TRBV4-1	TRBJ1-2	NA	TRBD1	CASSDPGRGNYGYTF	TGCGCCAGCAGCGACCCGGGCAGGGGGAACTATGGCTACACCTTC
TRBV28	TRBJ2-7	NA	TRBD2	CASRVGLAATDYEQYF	TGTGCCAGCAGAGTGGGACTAGCGGCCACGGACTACGAGCAGTACTTC
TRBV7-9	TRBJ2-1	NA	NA	CASSLGGAGIPYNEQFF	TGTGCCAGCAGCTTAGGTGGGGCAGGGATCCCCTACAATGAGCAGTTCTTC
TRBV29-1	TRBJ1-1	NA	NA	CSVEEWGQTEAFF	TGCAGCGTTGAAGAGTGGGGACAAACTGAAGCTTTCTTT
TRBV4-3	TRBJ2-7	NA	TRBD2	CASSQDGRTSGIYEQYF	TGCGCCAGCAGCCAAGACGGAAGGACTAGCGGAATCTACGAGCAGTACTTC
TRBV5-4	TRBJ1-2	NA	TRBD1	CASSLEGQGGYGYTF	TGTGCCAGCAGCTTGGAGGGACAGGGGGGCTATGGCTACACCTTC
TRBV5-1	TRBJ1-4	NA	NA	CASSLVPGMGEKLFF	TGCGCCAGCAGCTTGGTTCCGGGGATGGGGGAAAAACTGTTTTTT